Given below is one TCR beta chain in context. Its target is unknown. Single viable CD3+CD4+CD8-CD45RO+ cells were sorted as the memory CD4+ T cells. The data were taken from a study of memory CD4+ T cells and cytomegalovirus serostatus. The study, taken as a whole, reports: The CMV-associated TCR signature appears largely within the CD4+ memory repertoire.

CDR3 size: 15 residues. Germline V gene lookup returns CDR1 SGHRS and CDR2 YFSETQ. V shed 4 bases and J 1 base; nucleotides not matched to a gene: 5. The assay was immunoSEQ multiplex PCR, and TCRdb's table has in-frame clones only and misses some. The table shows about 57,000 clones, with more than 60% occurring only once. The chain couples TRBV5-1 to TRBJ1-2, with TRBD1 identical over 9 bases. The receptor's source is an adult in good health and CMV-seronegative. The specimen sequenced was memory CD4+ T cells from blood. Written as DNA, the CDR3 is TGCGCCAGCAGCGAGGGACAGGGCTTTAACTATGGCTACACCTTC. Translation: CASSEGQGFNYGYTF.